The 21 T cell receptor beta chains in this list originate from one sample, sequenced in a study of cytomegalovirus exposure and HLA in healthy donors. PCR amplification relied on 60 Vbeta primers (plus 13 Jbeta primers). Method: immunoSEQ multiplex PCR; TCRdb's copy keeps in-frame clones and lacks some. This sample yields about 170,000 clones, of which roughly 80% are seen a single time; about 0.77% belongs to the top ten. The sample comprised PBMCs. The receptors derive from a woman between 18 and 29 years old in good health and CMV-seronegative.

The CDR3 nucleotides read TGTGCCTGGAGTTCCGGACAGTTGAGGCAGTACTTC. This encodes CAWSSGQLRQYF. This rearrangement joins TRBV30 to TRBJ2-7; TRBD1 is a possible D gene (6 bases). The CDR3 is 12 residues long. CDR1 is GTSNPN and CDR2 is SVGIG in the germline V gene (reference sequence). V was cut by 2 bases and J by 9 bases, with 14 bases left in between.

The V and J genes are TRBV27 and TRBJ2-7, with 9 bases fitting TRBD1. CDR3 length: 14 amino acids. CDR1 MNHEY and CDR2 SMNVEV come from the germline V gene (reference sequence). Trimming took 5 bases from V and 1 from J; bases not matched to a gene: 3. CDR3 region: CASSAGTGSYEQYF. CDR3 DNA sequence: TGTGCCAGCAGTGCCGGGACAGGGTCCTACGAGCAGTACTTC.

V gene TRBV28 combines with J gene TRBJ2-3; TRBD1 matches 10 bases. Looked up from germline, CDR1 is MDHEN and CDR2 is SYDVKM. The CDR3 has 14 residues. V trimming: 5 bases; J trimming: 4 bases; junction bases outside the gene matches: 3. CDR3 bases: TGTGCCAGCAGTAGGGACAGGGGTTCAGATACGCAGTATTTT. Its translation: CASSRDRGSDTQYF.

This clone came up once. The gene calls are TRBV21-1 and TRBJ1-3; the table's D gene call, TRBD1, was not cross checked with the DNA. TRBV21-1 is listed as a pseudogene. This CDR3 region has 13 residues. This chain's CDR3 is CASSKEGGNTIYF. Here the CDR3 DNA reads TGTGCCAGCAGCAAAGAGGGGGGAAACACCATATATTTT.

The chain is built from TRBV5-8 and TRBJ2-3, with 9 nucleotides matching TRBD1. The germline gives CDR1 SGHTS, CDR2 YDEGEE. The CDR3 contains 14 residues. V lost 1 base, J lost 4 bases, and 1 base stayed unmatched. The CDR3 bases are TGTGCCAGCAGCTTGAGACAGGGGGCAGATACGCAGTATTTT. It yields the protein CASSLRQGADTQYF. Full variable domain (remainder filled in from reference TRBV5-8 and TRBJ2-3): EAGVTQSPTHLIKTRGQQATLRCSPISGHTSVYWYQQALGLGLQFLLWYDEGEERNRGNFPPRFSGRQFPNYSSELNVNALELEDSALYLCASSLRQGADTQYFGPGTRLTVL.

V gene TRBV12-5 combines with J gene TRBJ1-5; 7 bases are shared with TRBD1. CDR1 is LGHNT and CDR2 is FRNRAP in the germline V gene. After removal of 0 bases from V and 2 bases from J, the junction contained 7 bases not matched to a gene. The CDR3 consists of 17 residues. The chain's CDR3 is CASGLVVRTGGNQPQHF. Written as DNA, the CDR3 is TGTGCTAGTGGTTTGGTAGTTCGGACAGGAGGCAATCAGCCCCAGCATTTT.

The chain recombines TRBV25-1 with TRBJ2-2; 8 bases line up with TRBD2. The V segment lost 3 bases and the J segment 2 bases; nucleotides outside the gene matches: 11. There are 18 residues in the CDR3. Per the germline V gene, CDR1 is MGHDK and CDR2 is SYGVNS. The CDR3 reads CASSDPRISGKNTGELFF. Written as DNA, the CDR3 is TGTGCCAGCAGTGACCCACGAATTAGCGGGAAAAACACCGGGGAGCTGTTTTTT.

The rearrangement links TRBV5-4 to TRBJ2-2; 11 bases agree with TRBD2. The ends lost 0 bases at V and 5 bases at J; junction bases unmatched: 3. Germline V gives CDR1 SGHNT, CDR2 YYREEE (reference sequence). The CDR3 covers 16 residues. Here the CDR3 reads CASSLGASGRTGELFF. CDR3 coding DNA: TGTGCCAGCAGCTTGGGGGCTAGCGGGAGGACCGGGGAGCTGTTTTTT.

The table lists this clone with a few counts. The rearrangement uses TRBV28 and TRBJ1-4; no reliable D call. Germline assignment: CDR1 MDHEN and CDR2 SYDVKM. The V gene lost 8 bases and the J gene lost 4 bases, with 8 bases spanning the gap. The CDR3 is 12 residues long. CDR3 residues: CASHTGNEKLFF. In nucleotides, the CDR3 is TGTGCCAGCCACACGGGTAATGAAAAACTGTTTTTT.

J is TRBJ2-1 and V is TRBV28; TRBD2 agrees at 12 bases. The ends lost 6 bases at V and 1 base at J; junction bases unmatched: 7. The CDR3 has 17 residues. Germline V lookup: CDR1 MDHEN, CDR2 SYDVKM. The CDR3 DNA follows: TGTGCCAGCAGCCCGACTAGCGGGAGACGGTCCTACAATGAGCAGTTCTTC. As protein: CASSPTSGRRSYNEQFF.

The chain recombines TRBV5-4 with TRBJ2-3; TRBD2 matches 15 bases. Trimming at V came to 0 bases and at J to 3 bases, leaving 8 bases not matched to a gene. The CDR3 totals 19 residues. The germline gives CDR1 SGHNT, CDR2 YYREEE (reference sequence). For the CDR3, the DNA is TGTGCCAGCAGCTTGGATGGACTAGCGGGAGGGTTTCCGACAGATACGCAGTATTTT. As protein: CASSLDGLAGGFPTDTQYF.

This chain links TRBV2 with TRBJ2-1, with a possible D match to TRBD1 (6 bases). V was clipped by 6 bases and J by 9 bases, with 21 bases between them. Germline CDR1 is SNHLY and CDR2 is FYNNEI. The CDR3 contains 15 residues. CDR3 bases: TGTGCCAGCAGCCTAAGGGGGTACCCTGGAGGTGAGCAGTTCTTC. Translation: CASSLRGYPGGEQFF.

This sequence joins TRBV7-9 and TRBJ1-2; D is perhaps TRBD1 (5 bases). Trimming took 5 bases from V and 7 from J, leaving 20 bases between them. Germline V lookup: CDR1 SEHNR, CDR2 FQNEAQ (reference sequence). The CDR3 runs 15 residues. The CDR3 region is CASSPTPVAGGGYTF. As DNA, the CDR3 is TGTGCCAGCAGCCCCACCCCCGTGGCCGGGGGTGGCTACACCTTC.

The chain couples TRBV4-1 to TRBJ2-1; the match to TRBD1 covers 8 bases. V trimming: 4 bases; J trimming: 10 bases; junction bases outside the gene matches: 3. The CDR3 has 12 residues. Germline CDR1 and CDR2: MGHRA and YSYEKL. CDR3 sequence reads: CASSRPGGEQFF. CDR3 DNA: TGCGCCAGCAGCCGACCAGGGGGCGAGCAGTTCTTC.

The chain joins TRBV6-6 to TRBJ2-2, with TRBD1 matching over 12 bases. This CDR3 is built from 16 residues. Looked up from germline, CDR1 is MNHNY and CDR2 is SVGAGI (reference sequence). Trimming took 4 bases from V and 8 from J; bases not matched to a gene: 8. CDR3 sequence reads: CASSLSRDRGRGELFF. The CDR3 region has the DNA TGTGCCAGCAGTTTAAGCCGGGACAGGGGGCGTGGGGAGCTGTTTTTT.

This rearrangement joins TRBV11-3 to TRBJ2-5, with TRBD2 matching over 7 bases. Germline V CDR1 and CDR2: SGHNT, YENEEA. This CDR3 has 16 residues. After removal of 5 bases from V and 0 bases from J, the junction contained 9 bases not matched to a gene. The CDR3 region is CASSLQRLADQETQYF. The CDR3, as DNA: TGTGCCAGCAGCCTTCAGCGCCTAGCGGACCAAGAGACCCAGTACTTC.

The chain links TRBV5-1 to TRBJ2-1, with D perhaps TRBD1 (5 bases). Trimming pared 0 bases from V and 9 bases from J, leaving 16 bases between. The germline CDR1 and CDR2 sequences are SGHRS and YFSETQ. This CDR3 region has 15 residues. CDR3 region: CASSLGAGFFGEQFF. CDR3 bases: TGCGCCAGCAGCTTGGGGGCAGGGTTCTTTGGTGAGCAGTTCTTC.

This clone has only a few counts. The V and J genes are TRBV9 and TRBJ2-5; 7 nucleotides line up with TRBD2. CDR1 and CDR2 from the germline V gene are SGDLS and YYNGEE. The CDR3 is 14 residues long. The ends lost 0 bases at V and 5 bases at J; junction bases unmatched: 4. The CDR3 protein is CASSVDQGGETQYF. The CDR3 coding sequence is TGTGCCAGCAGCGTAGACCAGGGAGGGGAGACCCAGTACTTC.

The chain recombines TRBV4-2 with TRBJ2-2; 9 bases are shared with TRBD1. There are 16 residues in the CDR3. Germline CDR1 reads LGHNA; CDR2 reads YNFKEQ. V trimming: 5 bases; J trimming: 6 bases; junction bases outside the gene matches: 10. The CDR3 region is CASSLLGQGISGELFF. The CDR3 coding sequence is TGTGCCAGCAGCTTACTCGGACAGGGGATCTCCGGGGAGCTGTTTTTT.

The gene calls are TRBV28 and TRBJ1-1; D might be TRBD1 (6 bases). Trimming pared 6 bases from V and 0 bases from J, leaving 20 bases between. The V gene's germline CDR1 is MDHEN and CDR2 SYDVKM. The CDR3 extends over 17 amino acids. The CDR3 region is CASSQVYRAYVNTEAFF. In DNA, the CDR3 is TGTGCCAGCAGCCAGGTTTACAGGGCATACGTGAACACTGAAGCTTTCTTT.

V gene TRBV18 combines with J gene TRBJ1-3; D remains unclear. Trimming removed 2 bases at V and 0 bases at J, with 11 bases between. Germline V CDR1 and CDR2: KGHSH, LQKENI. This CDR3 is 16 amino acids long. CDR3 in DNA: TGTGCCAGCTCACCAGTTCCTATTGGCTCTGGAAACACCATATATTTT. This encodes CASSPVPIGSGNTIYF.